The present T cell receptor beta chain was sequenced within a study of blood T cell repertoires in COVID-19. In the study overall: Sites in the United States, Italy and Spain provided acute and convalescent COVID-19 samples. T cells, B-cell-depleted T cells, or PBMCs provided the cDNA or gDNA that served as material.

Sequencing used immunoSEQ multiplex PCR; TCRdb keeps in-frame clones, though not all of them. The repertoire holds 380,000 or so clones, with 70% to 85% as singletons. CDR3 length: 16 amino acids. CDR1 KGHSH and CDR2 LQKENI come from the germline V gene. The V gene lost 2 bases and the J gene lost 3 bases, with 13 bases spanning the gap. The TCR originated in a human donor with acute or convalescent COVID-19. The donor label of this sample is uncertain. The chain is built from TRBV18 and TRBJ1-4; D remains unclear. Sequences were obtained from peripheral blood. The CDR3 DNA reads as TGTGCCAGCTCACCAGACAACGTGAACTCTAATGAAAAACTGTTTTTT. Amino acid sequence: CASSPDNVNSNEKLFF.